The clone carrying this T cell receptor (beta chain) was counted at least ten times. What it binds is not known. The data stem from a study of T-cell reconstitution after alpha-beta-depleted transplantation in children. Study-wide results and limits: Reportedly, roughly two months post-transplant, alpha-beta T cells arose from several hundred expanded graft clones.

V dropped 0 bases and J dropped 6 bases, with 8 bases sitting between them. CDR3 size: 13 residues. Germline V gene sequence: CDR1 SGHNT, CDR2 YYREEE (reference sequence). It was with unique molecular identifiers that the TCRbeta library was prepared. Using its own MiXCR run on the PCR reads, TCRdb lists one record per CDR3 protein. The sample shows roughly 300,000 distinct CDR3 sequences, approximately 10% of them seen only once. The input for sequencing was peripheral blood, taken 180 days after TCRalphabeta/CD19-depleted stem cell transplant. This sequence was found in a male patient aged 2 to 10 who had a stem cell transplant for chronic granulomatous disease, so the T cells may come from the graft donor. This chain links TRBV5-4 with TRBJ2-3; no reliable D call. DNA for the CDR3: TGTGCCAGCAGCTTGGAAGCGCGGGATACGCAGTATTTT. Its translation: CASSLEARDTQYF.